The clone carrying this TCR beta chain has ten or more counts. The antigen is not known. This CDR3 has 15 residues. CDR1 and CDR2 (germline): MNHEY, SVGEGT. V was pared by 4 bases and J by 5 bases, with 16 bases between. These data belong to a study of T-cell reconstitution after alpha-beta-depleted transplantation in children. Study results and caveats: Newly produced T cells mostly provided counts and TCRbeta diversity after one year, as hyperexpanded clones declined.

TCRbeta library construction was performed incorporating unique molecular identifiers. TCRdb reprocessed the PCR reads with MiXCR, giving one entry per CDR3 protein. The sample has 250,000 or so distinct CDR3 sequences, just under 8.5% seen once. The chain carries TRBV6-2 or TRBV6-3 and TRBJ2-3; possible D gene TRBD2, 6 bases. Material: PBMCs, mostly from graft donor cells, obtained 180 days after TCRalphabeta/CD19-depleted stem cell transplant. This TCR came from a male patient aged 10-17 years who had a stem cell transplant for acute lymphoblastic leukemia, so the T cells may come from the graft donor. Here the CDR3 DNA reads TGTGCCAGCAGTTTCCGGGGACTTGAAAAAGATACGCAGTATTTT. It translates to CASSFRGLEKDTQYF.